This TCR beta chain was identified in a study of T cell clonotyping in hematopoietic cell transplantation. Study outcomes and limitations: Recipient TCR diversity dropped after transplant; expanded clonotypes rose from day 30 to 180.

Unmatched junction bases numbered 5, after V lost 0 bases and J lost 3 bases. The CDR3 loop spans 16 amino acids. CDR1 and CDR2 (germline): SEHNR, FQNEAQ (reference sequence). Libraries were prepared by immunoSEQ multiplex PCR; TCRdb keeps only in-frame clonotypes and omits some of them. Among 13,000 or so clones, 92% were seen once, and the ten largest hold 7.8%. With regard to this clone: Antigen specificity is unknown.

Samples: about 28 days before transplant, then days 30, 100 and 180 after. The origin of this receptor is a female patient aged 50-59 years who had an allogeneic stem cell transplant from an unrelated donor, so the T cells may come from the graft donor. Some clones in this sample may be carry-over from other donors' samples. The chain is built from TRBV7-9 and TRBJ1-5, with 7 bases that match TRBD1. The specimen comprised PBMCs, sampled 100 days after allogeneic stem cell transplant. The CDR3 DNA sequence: TGTGCCAGCAGCTTAGCGGGACAGTCACTCAATCAGCCCCAGCATTTT. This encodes CASSLAGQSLNQPQHF.